Listed below are T cell receptor beta chains from one sample, sequenced in a study of T cell changes during pregnancy in multiple sclerosis. Clones were sequenced by immunoSEQ multiplex PCR, and TCRdb holds only the in-frame ones, with some missing. In the table there are about 67,000 clones, 80% to 90% of which are singletons. Sequenced here: peripheral blood, sampled in the first trimester of pregnancy. These receptors originate from a female donor with multiple sclerosis, enrolled in a pregnancy study. CDR3s leave out the opening cysteine and the closing phenylalanine or tryptophan. Each record gives: V gene, CDR3 protein.

>TRBV27
ASSLVGASYNEQF
>TRBV7-9
ASSPLQGTPRIANYGYT
>TRBV7-8
ASSPRTSYEQY
>TRBV7-6
ASSDTPPATGGQETQY
>TRBV30
AWSEGATGNTIY
>TRBV27
ASTSSVSDRGRSYNEQF
>TRBV9
ASSAGQGFYEQF
>TRBV25-1
ASSAHGTGRLETQY
>TRBV2
ASGSGQGDYEQY
>TRBV7-9
ASSLASGGGTDTQY
>TRBV27
ASTPGGGLMGNSPLH
>TRBV11-2
ASSLSPENYYGYT
>TRBV6-1
ASSVDSGANVLT
>TRBV5-6
ASSWATLSGANVLT
>TRBV7-2
ASSRGGAFEWDQPQH
>TRBV5-4
ASSSGTSGANTGELF
>TRBV13
ASSFGQGVGLGETQY
>TRBV7-3
ASRPSILEPHGYT
>TRBV6-5
ASSSPSSHGTDTQY
>TRBV4-3
ASRQTSSGNTIY
>TRBV10-1
ASRTSGSDEQF
>TRBV2
ASIREAPTEAF
>TRBV27
ASSCPRGRTGELF
>TRBV7-6
ASSLAALEQGVTSYEQY
>TRBV6-1
ASSDFTASSYNEQF
>TRBV7-8
ASSQIRSSYNEQF
>TRBV30
AWSPPTYTTGLNQPQH